Listed below are T cell receptor beta chains from one sample, sequenced in a study of cytomegalovirus exposure and HLA in healthy donors. Clones were read by immunoSEQ multiplex PCR, and TCRdb kept only the in-frame ones, dropping some. The sample consists of about 190,000 clones, 75% to 90% of them appearing once. The sequencing input was PBMCs. Receptors were obtained from a boy under 10 years old in good health and CMV-seronegative. The CDR3 runs from the conserved cysteine through the conserved F or W. The order of the fields is J gene, V gene, clone size, D gene, CDR3 DNA, CDR3 protein. D genes are given only for firm matches. The size entry is marked missing in some rows and otherwise reads once, few, many or a size class.

J gene: TRBJ2-1; V gene: TRBV15; clone size: -; D gene: TRBD2; CDR3 DNA: TGTGCCACCAGCAGGGTGCGGGAGGCTGGAAATGAGCAGTTCTTC; CDR3 protein: CATSRVREAGNEQFF
J gene: TRBJ2-3; V gene: TRBV14; clone size: -; D gene: -; CDR3 DNA: TGTGCCAGCAGCCAAGTAATGGGGCGCGCAGATACGCAGTATTTT; CDR3 protein: CASSQVMGRADTQYF
J gene: TRBJ1-2; V gene: TRBV5-1; clone size: -; D gene: -; CDR3 DNA: TGCGCCAGCAGCTTGTTTGCAGGCGAAATCCTTAACTATGGCTACACCTTC; CDR3 protein: CASSLFAGEILNYGYTF
J gene: TRBJ1-2; V gene: TRBV12-2; clone size: -; D gene: -; CDR3 DNA: TGTGCAAGTCGCTTAGCTATAATTACTCCCCAGGGGGATCGGAGCTATGGCTACACCTTC; CDR3 protein: CASRLAIITPQGDRSYGYTF
J gene: TRBJ2-1; V gene: TRBV6-5; clone size: once; D gene: TRBD2; CDR3 DNA: TGTGCCAGCAGTTCCCCCGGGACTACCGGAGAGCAGTTCTTC; CDR3 protein: CASSSPGTTGEQFF
J gene: TRBJ2-1; V gene: TRBV7-3; clone size: -; D gene: TRBD1; CDR3 DNA: TGTGCCAGCAGCTTACAGGACAGGGGTGGCAATGAGCAGTTCTTC; CDR3 protein: CASSLQDRGGNEQFF
J gene: TRBJ1-2; V gene: TRBV30; clone size: -; D gene: -; CDR3 DNA: TGTGCCTGGAGTGACAGTTCGCCTCTACTGTTC; CDR3 protein: CAWSDSSPLLF
J gene: TRBJ1-1; V gene: TRBV2; clone size: -; D gene: -; CDR3 DNA: TGTGCCAGCAGTCGTACCCTGGCAACTGAAGCTTTCTTT; CDR3 protein: CASSRTLATEAFF
J gene: TRBJ2-2; V gene: TRBV18; clone size: -; D gene: -; CDR3 DNA: TGTGCCAGCTCACCGAGCGGCGGGTTCACCGGGGAGCTGTTTTTT; CDR3 protein: CASSPSGGFTGELFF
J gene: TRBJ2-7; V gene: TRBV14; clone size: -; D gene: -; CDR3 DNA: TGTGCCAGCAGCCAAGGGGAGCGGATTTACTTC; CDR3 protein: CASSQGERIYF
J gene: TRBJ2-7; V gene: TRBV7-6; clone size: -; D gene: TRBD2; CDR3 DNA: TGTGCCAGCAGACCGAAACCGGGAGGCGAGCAGTACTTC; CDR3 protein: CASRPKPGGEQYF
J gene: TRBJ1-5; V gene: TRBV2; clone size: -; D gene: TRBD1; CDR3 DNA: TGTGCCAGCATAAACCCGGACAGGGGGCGAACGCCCCAGCATTTT; CDR3 protein: CASINPDRGRTPQHF
J gene: TRBJ2-7; V gene: TRBV9; clone size: -; D gene: -; CDR3 DNA: TGTGCCAGCAGCGTAGGACAGTCTGGCGAGCAGTACTTC; CDR3 protein: CASSVGQSGEQYF
J gene: TRBJ2-2; V gene: TRBV30; clone size: -; D gene: TRBD2; CDR3 DNA: TGTGCCTGGAGTAGCGGGGGTACCGGGGAGCTGTTTTTT; CDR3 protein: CAWSSGGTGELFF
J gene: TRBJ2-1; V gene: TRBV29-1; clone size: -; D gene: TRBD1; CDR3 DNA: TGCAGCGTCCGACAGGGGGCGCGAAATGAGCAGTTCTTC; CDR3 protein: CSVRQGARNEQFF
J gene: TRBJ2-1; V gene: TRBV7-2; clone size: once; D gene: -; CDR3 DNA: TGTGCCAGCAGCTTTCAGGGGGGACCCTACAATGAGCAGTTCTTC; CDR3 protein: CASSFQGGPYNEQFF
J gene: TRBJ1-2; V gene: TRBV6-6; clone size: -; D gene: -; CDR3 DNA: TGTGCCAGCAGTTGGGGGCAGGGAGCTAACTATGGCTACACCTTC; CDR3 protein: CASSWGQGANYGYTF
J gene: TRBJ2-7; V gene: TRBV27; clone size: few; D gene: TRBD2; CDR3 DNA: TGTGCCAGCAGTTTGGGACTAGCGGGGCCCCTGACCGAGCAGTACTTC; CDR3 protein: CASSLGLAGPLTEQYF
J gene: TRBJ1-4; V gene: TRBV28; clone size: -; D gene: -; CDR3 DNA: TGTGCCAGCAGTTTCGGGGGGCCCGGGAAACTGTTTTTT; CDR3 protein: CASSFGGPGKLFF
J gene: TRBJ1-2; V gene: TRBV28; clone size: -; D gene: TRBD1; CDR3 DNA: TGTGCATCGGGGACAGAATATGGCTACACCTTC; CDR3 protein: CASGTEYGYTF
J gene: TRBJ1-2; V gene: TRBV11-2; clone size: few; D gene: -; CDR3 DNA: TGTGCCAGCAGCTTGGGAGCTAACTATGGCTACACCTTC; CDR3 protein: CASSLGANYGYTF
J gene: TRBJ2-7; V gene: TRBV10-3; clone size: -; D gene: -; CDR3 DNA: TGTGCCATCAGTGAGTCGTTTTGGCTCGGGGCCTACGAGCAGTACTTC; CDR3 protein: CAISESFWLGAYEQYF
J gene: TRBJ1-2; V gene: TRBV5-1; clone size: -; D gene: -; CDR3 DNA: TGCGCCAGCAGCTTGCTTAGTTCGGGACAAGGAGATGGCTACACCTTC; CDR3 protein: CASSLLSSGQGDGYTF
J gene: TRBJ1-2; V gene: TRBV6-5; clone size: once; D gene: -; CDR3 DNA: TGTGCCACCCAGGCGGGGTTGGACTATGGCTACACCTTC; CDR3 protein: CATQAGLDYGYTF
J gene: TRBJ1-2; V gene: TRBV7-8; clone size: -; D gene: -; CDR3 DNA: TGTGCCAGCAGCTTAGGCGACAGTTCGGTCCGCTACACCTTC; CDR3 protein: CASSLGDSSVRYTF
J gene: TRBJ2-3; V gene: TRBV5-1; clone size: -; D gene: TRBD2; CDR3 DNA: TGCGCCAGCAGCGTTGGGCTAGCGGGGGGCACAGATACGCAGTATTTT; CDR3 protein: CASSVGLAGGTDTQYF
J gene: TRBJ1-1; V gene: TRBV5-1; clone size: -; D gene: -; CDR3 DNA: TGCGCCAGCAGTCATACAGGGTCCAACACTGAAGCTTTCTTT; CDR3 protein: CASSHTGSNTEAFF
J gene: TRBJ2-1; V gene: TRBV28; clone size: -; D gene: -; CDR3 DNA: TGTGCCAGCAGGGAGCACTCCTACTCCTACAATGAGCAGTTCTTC; CDR3 protein: CASREHSYSYNEQFF
J gene: TRBJ2-5; V gene: TRBV19; clone size: -; D gene: -; CDR3 DNA: TGTGCCAGTAGTATAGTGGCAGAAGAGACCCAGTACTTC; CDR3 protein: CASSIVAEETQYF
J gene: TRBJ2-3; V gene: TRBV30; clone size: -; D gene: -; CDR3 DNA: TGTGCCTGGGGGCCAGGGTCAGATACGCAGTATTTT; CDR3 protein: CAWGPGSDTQYF
J gene: TRBJ2-3; V gene: TRBV6-7; clone size: -; D gene: TRBD1; CDR3 DNA: TGTGCCAGCAGTTACTCGTACAGGGGTTGCGATACGCAGTATTTT; CDR3 protein: CASSYSYRGCDTQYF
J gene: TRBJ1-5; V gene: TRBV7-9; clone size: -; D gene: TRBD1; CDR3 DNA: TGTGCCAGCAGCAAGACAGGGTGGCTCGATCAGCCCCAGCATTTT; CDR3 protein: CASSKTGWLDQPQHF
J gene: TRBJ2-1; V gene: TRBV29-1; clone size: -; D gene: TRBD1; CDR3 DNA: TGCAGCGTTGATAGAACAGGGGGCAGGGGGATACTGTTCTTC; CDR3 protein: CSVDRTGGRGILFF
J gene: TRBJ2-7; V gene: TRBV2; clone size: -; D gene: TRBD1; CDR3 DNA: TGTGCCAGTTTCCGGGACAGGGGGCAGCACGAGCAGTACTTC; CDR3 protein: CASFRDRGQHEQYF
J gene: TRBJ1-2; V gene: TRBV6-1; clone size: -; D gene: -; CDR3 DNA: TGTGCCAGCAGTGAAGTCCCGACAGCTAACTATGGCTACACCTTC; CDR3 protein: CASSEVPTANYGYTF
J gene: TRBJ2-2; V gene: TRBV27; clone size: -; D gene: TRBD2; CDR3 DNA: TGTGCCAGCAGTTTGCGGGGGGACACCGGGGAGCTGTTTTTT; CDR3 protein: CASSLRGDTGELFF
J gene: TRBJ2-2; V gene: TRBV11-3; clone size: -; D gene: -; CDR3 DNA: TGTGCCAGCAGCCAGACAATTCGTTCGAACACCGGGGAGCTGTTTTTT; CDR3 protein: CASSQTIRSNTGELFF
J gene: TRBJ2-2; V gene: TRBV27; clone size: -; D gene: -; CDR3 DNA: TGTGCCAGCAGTTTATTGTCGGCCAATTCAGGGGCCGGGGAGCTGTTTTTT; CDR3 protein: CASSLLSANSGAGELFF
J gene: TRBJ2-1; V gene: TRBV5-1; clone size: once; D gene: TRBD2; CDR3 DNA: TGCGCCAGCAGTGGACTAGCGGGGGTCTCCTACAATGAGCAGTTCTTC; CDR3 protein: CASSGLAGVSYNEQFF
J gene: TRBJ2-5; V gene: TRBV18; clone size: -; D gene: -; CDR3 DNA: TGTGCCAGCTCACCACAGTCCGGGGAGACCCAGTACTTC; CDR3 protein: CASSPQSGETQYF
J gene: TRBJ2-7; V gene: TRBV9; clone size: -; D gene: -; CDR3 DNA: TGTGCCAGCAGCGTAGATATATCCCCCGGGGGGCAGTACTTC; CDR3 protein: CASSVDISPGGQYF
J gene: TRBJ1-1; V gene: TRBV5-1; clone size: -; D gene: TRBD1; CDR3 DNA: TGCGCCAGCAGCTTGGGCTCAGGGGGCGAGGAAGCTTTCTTT; CDR3 protein: CASSLGSGGEEAFF
J gene: TRBJ2-1; V gene: TRBV27; clone size: -; D gene: TRBD1; CDR3 DNA: TGTGCCAGCAGTCTAGGACAGGTCAATGAGCAGTTCTTC; CDR3 protein: CASSLGQVNEQFF
J gene: TRBJ1-5; V gene: TRBV6-5; clone size: -; D gene: -; CDR3 DNA: TGTGCCAGCAGTTCCCTTGGGGGGGATCAGCCCCAGCATTTT; CDR3 protein: CASSSLGGDQPQHF
J gene: TRBJ1-5; V gene: TRBV28; clone size: -; D gene: -; CDR3 DNA: TGTGCCAGCAGTTTAGAATCCAGACTTAATCAGCCCCAGCATTTT; CDR3 protein: CASSLESRLNQPQHF
J gene: TRBJ2-3; V gene: TRBV7-6; clone size: -; D gene: TRBD2; CDR3 DNA: TGTGCCAGCAGCTTGGTGGCTAGCGGGGGGGCCGGAGATACGCAGTATTTT; CDR3 protein: CASSLVASGGAGDTQYF
J gene: TRBJ1-2; V gene: TRBV6-1; clone size: -; D gene: -; CDR3 DNA: TGTGCCAGCAGTGGATTTGGGGGGGGTGGCTACACCTTC; CDR3 protein: CASSGFGGGGYTF
J gene: TRBJ2-1; V gene: TRBV28; clone size: -; D gene: TRBD2; CDR3 DNA: TGTGCCAGCAGTCCCCCCGTTGGAGCGGGAGGGAAGGGCAATGAGCAGTTCTTC; CDR3 protein: CASSPPVGAGGKGNEQFF
J gene: TRBJ1-4; V gene: TRBV7-8; clone size: -; D gene: -; CDR3 DNA: TGTGCCAGCAGCTTACGTGGGAGCGGGTCCATTAATGAAAAACTGTTTTTT; CDR3 protein: CASSLRGSGSINEKLFF
J gene: TRBJ2-1; V gene: TRBV5-4; clone size: once; D gene: -; CDR3 DNA: TGTGCCAGCAGCACTACAGGGGGAGGGAATGAGCAGTTCTTC; CDR3 protein: CASSTTGGGNEQFF
J gene: TRBJ1-2; V gene: TRBV21-1; clone size: few; D gene: -; CDR3 DNA: TGTGCCAGCAGCAAAGGGCAGGGGTACCATGGCTACACCTTC; CDR3 protein: CASSKGQGYHGYTF
J gene: TRBJ1-6; V gene: TRBV7-2; clone size: -; D gene: TRBD1; CDR3 DNA: TGTGCCAGCAGCGCCTCACCACCGGGACAGGGAATTTCACCCCTCCACTTT; CDR3 protein: CASSASPPGQGISPLHF
J gene: TRBJ2-7; V gene: TRBV5-6; clone size: few; D gene: TRBD2; CDR3 DNA: TGTGCCAGCAGCCACGGGGGGGCGCGGGAGCAGTACTTC; CDR3 protein: CASSHGGAREQYF
J gene: TRBJ1-1; V gene: TRBV7-9; clone size: -; D gene: -; CDR3 DNA: TGTGCCAGCAGCTTAAAAGAGGCTTTCTTT; CDR3 protein: CASSLKEAFF